The 10 T cell receptor beta chains presented below share a single source sample, sequenced in a study of STAT3 mutations in large granular lymphocyte leukemia. Study-wide points: In T-cell large granular lymphocyte leukemia, about half of patients showed multiple immunodominant subclonotypes.

The protocol was immunoSEQ multiplex PCR, while the TCRdb copy is restricted to in-frame clones and leaves out a portion. The sample shows approximately 17,000 clones, roughly 81% of them seen only once. No antigen has been assigned to these receptors. Sequenced: peripheral blood mononuclear cells. The receptors were sampled from a man between 50 and 59 years old with T-cell large granular lymphocyte leukemia. Some clones in this sample may be carry-over from other donors' samples.

The V call is TRBV7-9, the J call TRBJ2-1; 7 bases line up with TRBD2. Germline V CDR1 and CDR2: SEHNR, FQNEAQ (reference sequence). The CDR3 is made up of 15 amino acids. V lost 5 bases to trimming and J lost 5 bases; unmatched junction nucleotides: 9. As DNA, the CDR3 is TGTGCCAGCAGCCTGGGACTACCCCAAGACAATGAGCAGTTCTTC. Protein: CASSLGLPQDNEQFF.

The J gene is TRBJ2-7, the V gene TRBV5-1, with 9 bases identical to TRBD1. The junction had 16 bases not matched to a gene; V was cut back by 4 bases and J by 5 bases. CDR1 SGHRS and CDR2 YFSETQ come from the germline V gene. The CDR3 is made up of 17 amino acids. Here the CDR3 DNA reads TGCGCCAGCAGCCGTCCCGGGACAGGGTTGCAGATCGACGAGCAGTACTTC. Its translation: CASSRPGTGLQIDEQYF.

The V call is TRBV25-1, the J call TRBJ2-3, with TRBD2 identical over 8 bases. The CDR3 sequence is 15 residues long. Germline CDR1 is MGHDK and CDR2 is SYGVNS. The trim removed 10 bases at V and 0 bases at J, leaving 9 bases unmatched. For the CDR3, the DNA is TGTGCCATCTCTAGGGCTAGCGGGAGCACAGATACGCAGTATTTT. It codes for CAISRASGSTDTQYF.

This clone was detected only once. DNA of the CDR3: TGTGCCAGCAGCGGGGGACAGAGTAAAGAGACCCAGTACTTC. Its translation: CASSGGQSKETQYF. This rearrangement joins TRBV11-2 to TRBJ2-5; TRBD1 matches 7 bases. Looked up from germline, CDR1 is SGHAT and CDR2 is FQNNGV. The V gene end was trimmed by 5 bases and the J gene end by 3 bases; junction bases not matched to a gene: 6. The CDR3 sequence is 14 residues long.

This rearrangement joins TRBV4-2 to TRBJ2-5, with 13 positions matching TRBD2. The CDR3 covers 16 residues. In germline, CDR1 is LGHNA, CDR2 YNFKEQ. J gave up 1 base and V 4 bases, and 3 bases lay outside the gene matches. The CDR3 bases are TGTGCCAGCAGCCGGGGACTAGCGGGGCCCCAAGAGACCCAGTACTTC. It encodes CASSRGLAGPQETQYF.

This chain uses TRBV6-5 with TRBJ1-2; D gene ambiguous. Trimming took 9 bases from V and 2 from J, leaving 10 bases between them. CDR1 MNHEY and CDR2 SVGAGI come from the germline V gene. CDR3 length: 12 amino acids. CDR3 nucleotide sequence: TGTGCCAGTAGGGCCCAGAACTATGGCTACACCTTC. Its translation: CASRAQNYGYTF.

This chain links TRBV6-5 with TRBJ1-1, with 10 nucleotides matching TRBD1. With 6 bases clipped from V and 3 bases from J, the junction kept 7 bases outside the gene matches. CDR1 and CDR2 from the germline V gene are MNHEY and SVGAGI. The CDR3 sequence is 15 residues long. The CDR3 DNA follows: TGTGCCAGCAGGGGACAGGGGACTAGTTACACTGAAGCTTTCTTT. Amino acids: CASRGQGTSYTEAFF.

The rearrangement joins TRBV7-9 to TRBJ2-7; 7 bases are a match to TRBD1. The CDR3 is made up of 16 amino acids. In germline, CDR1 is SEHNR, CDR2 FQNEAQ (reference sequence). V was clipped by 0 bases and J by 2 bases; unmatched bases: 7. CDR3 residues: CASSLASRTGTYEQYF. CDR3 DNA sequence: TGTGCCAGCAGCTTAGCCTCCCGGACAGGAACCTACGAGCAGTACTTC.

The chain couples TRBV10-1 to TRBJ1-1; D is possibly TRBD1 (5 bases). The CDR3 totals 13 residues. V was shortened by 6 bases and J by 6 bases, with 14 bases between the two germline ends. Germline V CDR1 and CDR2: WNHNN, SYGVQD (reference sequence). CDR3 DNA sequence: TGCGCCAGCAGCCGGGACGTCGTGGCTGAAGCTTTCTTT. As protein: CASSRDVVAEAFF.

J is TRBJ1-2 and V is TRBV5-1, with TRBD1 matching over 8 bases. The CDR3 loop spans 15 amino acids. Looked up from germline, CDR1 is SGHRS and CDR2 is YFSETQ. The trim removed 3 bases at V and 5 bases at J, leaving 9 bases unmatched. The CDR3 region has the DNA TGCGCCAGCAGCTCGATGCAGGGGGCTTGGTATGGCTACACCTTC. Translated: CASSSMQGAWYGYTF.